A single sample is the source of the 12 T cell receptor beta chains below, sequenced in a study of cytomegalovirus exposure and HLA in healthy donors. Assay used: immunoSEQ multiplex PCR; TCRdb lists only in-frame clones, some missing. The table shows 100,000 to 150,000 clones, with 89% occurring only once. The sequenced sample consisted of PBMCs. These receptors were obtained from a woman between 18 and 29 years old in good health and CMV-seronegative.

This chain connects TRBV6-5 to TRBJ2-5; TRBD1 matches at 7 bases. CDR1 and CDR2 from the germline V gene are MNHEY and SVGAGI. The J segment lost 1 base and the V segment lost 6 bases, leaving 5 bases of the junction unmatched. This CDR3 has 14 amino acids. The chain's CDR3 is CASSEGTAQETQYF. The CDR3 coding sequence is TGTGCCAGCAGCGAAGGGACAGCCCAAGAGACCCAGTACTTC.

The rearrangement joins TRBV2 to TRBJ2-1, with 7 bases that match TRBD1. There are 16 residues in the CDR3. With V trimmed by 5 bases and J by 5 bases, 12 bases remained unmatched. CDR1 SNHLY and CDR2 FYNNEI come from the germline V gene. This CDR3 is CASSTLSRTGDNEQFF. DNA for the CDR3: TGTGCCAGCAGTACCCTATCCCGGACAGGCGACAATGAGCAGTTCTTC.

The gene calls are TRBV7-9 and TRBJ2-1, with TRBD2 identical over 12 bases. CDR1 and CDR2 from the germline V gene are SEHNR and FQNEAQ (reference sequence). The length of the CDR3 is 15 residues. V was clipped by 5 bases and J by 7 bases; unmatched bases: 6. CDR3 protein: CASSQTSGGPNEQFF. The CDR3 nucleotides are TGTGCCAGCAGCCAGACTAGCGGGGGCCCAAATGAGCAGTTCTTC.

The chain is built from TRBV18 and TRBJ1-5; 8 bases are a match to TRBD1. V was clipped by 8 bases and J by 7 bases; unmatched bases: 10. The germline gives CDR1 KGHSH, CDR2 LQKENI. The CDR3 contains 14 residues. CDR3 region: CASAPQGAGQPQHF. The CDR3 coding sequence is TGTGCCAGCGCGCCTCAGGGGGCCGGACAGCCCCAGCATTTT.

The J gene is TRBJ1-5, the V gene TRBV4-1, with a weak D call TRBD1 (6 bases). Trimming pared 0 bases from V and 4 bases from J, leaving 13 bases between. The CDR3 contains 16 residues. Germline V lookup: CDR1 MGHRA, CDR2 YSYEKL. The CDR3 loop is CASSQDLGGGNQPQHF. The CDR3 coding sequence is TGCGCCAGCAGCCAAGATCTAGGGGGAGGGAATCAGCCCCAGCATTTT.

V gene TRBV6-1 combines with J gene TRBJ1-1, with D unresolved. CDR1 is MNHNS and CDR2 is SASEGT in the germline V gene. This CDR3 comprises 11 residues. The germline V and J ends were trimmed by 6 bases and 5 bases, with 7 bases remaining between them. The CDR3 nucleotides are TGTGCCAGCAGAATGTCGACTGAAGCTTTCTTT. As protein: CASRMSTEAFF.

J is TRBJ2-3 and V is TRBV4-1, with D possibly matching TRBD1 (6 bases). This CDR3 is built from 16 residues. Looked up from germline, CDR1 is MGHRA and CDR2 is YSYEKL. Trimming took 1 base from V and 8 from J, leaving 19 bases between them. CDR3 loop: CASSQVGGRLAGTQYF. CDR3 DNA sequence: TGCGCCAGCAGCCAAGTAGGGGGAAGATTAGCAGGTACGCAGTATTTT.

V usage is TRBV29-1 and J usage is TRBJ1-3; TRBD1 is a possible D gene (5 bases). CDR1 and CDR2 from the germline V gene are SQVTM and ANQGSEA. The length of the CDR3 is 16 residues. The V end lost 1 base, the J end lost 5 bases, and 18 bases lay between the germline ends. The CDR3 is CSVEAPGRVGRNTIYF. In DNA form, the CDR3 reads TGCAGCGTTGAAGCGCCGGGCAGGGTCGGTCGAAACACCATATATTTT.

The rearrangement uses TRBV7-9 and TRBJ1-4, with a possible D match to TRBD1 (6 bases). Trimming stripped 6 bases from V and 8 bases from J, with 16 bases between. This CDR3 comprises 14 residues. The germline V gene encodes CDR1 SEHNR and CDR2 FQNEAQ (reference sequence). This CDR3 reads CASSNPGASEKLFF. The DNA of the CDR3 is TGTGCCAGCAGTAACCCAGGGGCGTCAGAAAAACTGTTTTTT.

This chain connects TRBV18 to TRBJ1-6; D is perhaps TRBD1 (6 bases). The CDR3 is 14 amino acids. V shed 2 bases and J shed 8 bases, with 10 bases lying between them. Per germline, CDR1 KGHSH and CDR2 LQKENI. CDR3 nucleotide sequence: TGTGCCAGCTCACCAGGGGGCGCAGATTCACCCCTCCACTTT. Translating gives CASSPGGADSPLHF.

The chain employs TRBV10-1 and TRBJ1-1; weak D call: TRBD1 (5 bases). The CDR3 contains 14 residues. Germline lookup yields CDR1 WNHNN and CDR2 SYGVQD (reference sequence). Trimming cost V 5 bases and J 5 bases, with 15 bases left between them. The CDR3 spells CASSPTTGRTEAFF. CDR3 nucleotides: TGCGCCAGCAGTCCCACCACAGGTAGGACTGAAGCTTTCTTT.

V gene TRBV6-5 combines with J gene TRBJ1-4; the D gene is possibly TRBD1 (6 bases). CDR1 MNHEY and CDR2 SVGAGI come from the germline V gene. Deletions cut 0 bases from V and 8 bases from J, with 13 bases between. CDR3 length: 15 residues. The CDR3 loop reads CASSYSGGPGEKLFF. The CDR3 DNA follows: TGTGCCAGCAGTTACTCAGGGGGACCGGGGGAAAAACTGTTTTTT.